The 20 T cell receptor beta chains listed next were all sequenced from one sample in a study of shared clonotypes between healthy human individuals. Only in-frame clones appear in the TCRdb table, and some are missing; sequencing was by immunoSEQ multiplex PCR. The sample records more than 2,000,000 clones, roughly 93% being singletons. Sequenced input: naive CD4+ T cells from PBMCs. The subset is: CD45RA+ positively selected. These receptors all stem from a man aged 18 to 29 in good health. Some clones in this sample may be carry-over from other donors' samples.

This chain joins TRBV7-2 and TRBJ1-1; possible D gene TRBD1, 6 bases. The V gene lost 5 bases and the J gene lost 1 base, with 11 bases spanning the gap. CDR1 is SGHTA, CDR2 FQGNSA, per germline. CDR3 size: 14 residues. CDR3 DNA sequence: TGTGCCAGCAGCCGTAGGACAGAGAACACTGAAGCTTTCTTT. Protein product: CASSRRTENTEAFF.

This rearrangement joins TRBV2 to TRBJ2-7; D unresolved. This CDR3 has 15 residues. V lost 6 bases to trimming and J lost 0 bases, with 15 bases between them. CDR1 is SNHLY and CDR2 is FYNNEI in the germline V gene. CDR3 nucleotides: TGTGCCAGCAGCGACGAGGAGCGAACCTCCTACGAGCAGTACTTC. Amino acid sequence: CASSDEERTSYEQYF.

J is TRBJ2-1 and V is TRBV7-2; D is uncertain. The V end lost 6 bases, the J end lost 3 bases, and 21 bases lay between the germline ends. CDR1 and CDR2 (germline): SGHTA, FQGNSA. The CDR3 consists of 17 residues. Written as DNA, the CDR3 is TGTGCCAGCAGTCCCCCGGTAGAGGAGCCCGACTACAATGAGCAGTTCTTC. Its translation: CASSPPVEEPDYNEQFF.

The chain uses TRBV20-1 and TRBJ2-1; no clear D gene. Germline V gene lookup returns CDR1 DFQATT and CDR2 SNEGSKA (reference sequence). V gave up 6 bases and J gave up 8 bases, with 11 bases separating them. CDR3 size: 11 residues. The CDR3 protein is CSASRGYEQFF. DNA of the CDR3: TGCAGTGCCTCTCGCGGCTATGAGCAGTTCTTC.

V usage is TRBV21-1 and J usage is TRBJ2-7; TRBD1, the table's D call, was not compared with the DNA. TRBV21-1 is marked as a pseudogene. CDR3 size: 17 residues. DNA of the CDR3: TGTGCCAGCAGCAAAACAACCGGGGACAGGGGTCCCTACGAGCAGTACTTC. Residues: CASSKTTGDRGPYEQYF.

V usage is TRBV7-6 and J usage is TRBJ1-2, with D possibly being TRBD1 (5 bases). The ends were cut back, 4 bases at V and 7 bases at J, with 13 bases in the middle. CDR3 length equals 13 residues. Germline CDR1 reads SGHVS; CDR2 reads FNYEAQ. DNA for the CDR3: TGTGCCAGCAGCTCACGGGGCAGTCCTGGCTACACCTTC. Translated: CASSSRGSPGYTF. The full variable domain, rest sourced from reference TRBV7-6 and TRBJ1-2, is GAGVSQSPRYKVTKRGQDVALRCDPISGHVSLYWYRQALGQGPEFLTYFNYEAQQDKSGLPNDRFSAERPEGSISTLTIQRTEQRDSAMYRCASSSRGSPGYTFGSGTRLTVV.

V usage is TRBV14 and J usage is TRBJ2-3, with 10 nucleotides matching TRBD1. This CDR3 has 17 amino acids. Germline lookup yields CDR1 SGHDN and CDR2 FVKESK. V shed 3 bases, J shed 9 bases, and the junction held 15 bases outside the gene matches. CDR3: CASSQAGGQGVRRTQYF. The CDR3 nucleotides read TGTGCCAGCAGCCAGGCTGGAGGACAGGGGGTACGACGGACGCAGTATTTT.

The J gene is TRBJ2-2, the V gene TRBV7-9; D unresolved. V shed 3 bases and J shed 4 bases, with 12 bases lying between them. CDR1 is SEHNR and CDR2 is FQNEAQ in the germline V gene (reference sequence). The CDR3 runs 15 residues. This chain's CDR3 is CASSFRADLTGELFF. As DNA, the CDR3 is TGTGCCAGCAGCTTTAGGGCAGATCTCACCGGGGAGCTGTTTTTT. Full variable domain (remainder filled in from reference TRBV7-9 and TRBJ2-2): DTGVSQNPRHKITKRGQNVTFRCDPISEHNRLYWYRQTLGQGPEFLTYFQNEAQLEKSRLLSDRFSAERPKGSFSTLEIQRTEQGDSAMYLCASSFRADLTGELFFGEGSRLTVL.

The V call is TRBV5-1, the J call TRBJ2-5; TRBD2 matches 8 bases. Unmatched junction bases numbered 8, after V lost 4 bases and J lost 6 bases. Germline lookup yields CDR1 SGHRS and CDR2 YFSETQ. The CDR3 extends over 14 amino acids. The CDR3, as DNA: TGCGCCAGCAGCCCGGGGGGGGCCGGGAAGACCCAGTACTTC. Translated: CASSPGGAGKTQYF. Full variable domain (missing parts from reference TRBV5-1 and TRBJ2-5): KAGVTQTPRYLIKTRGQQVTLSCSPISGHRSVSWYQQTPGQGLQFLFEYFSETQRNKGNFPGRFSGRQFSNSRSEMNVSTLELGDSALYLCASSPGGAGKTQYFGPGTRLLVL.

This chain connects TRBV5-5 to TRBJ2-6; D is undetermined. The CDR3 covers 17 residues. CDR1 is SGHKS, CDR2 YYEKEE, per germline (reference sequence). Trimming took 4 bases from V and 1 from J, leaving 15 bases between them. This chain's CDR3 is CASSRRMGNSGANVLTF. The CDR3 nucleotides are TGTGCCAGCAGCCGACGCATGGGGAATTCTGGGGCCAACGTCCTGACTTTC.

Comment on this clone: The same CDR3 is also encoded by other DNA sequences in this sample. In DNA, the CDR3 is TGTGCCTGGAGTTGGGGAATGAACACTGAAGCTTTCTTT. Its protein product is CAWSWGMNTEAFF. The V and J genes are TRBV30 and TRBJ1-1; no clear D. This CDR3 contains 13 residues. The V gene lost 2 bases and the J gene lost 0 bases, with 7 bases spanning the gap. Per the germline V gene, CDR1 is GTSNPN and CDR2 is SVGIG (reference sequence). The full variable domain, with the rest looked up from reference TRBV30 and TRBJ1-1, is SQTIHQWPATLVQPVGSPLSLECTVEGTSNPNLYWYRQAAGRGLQLLFYSVGIGQISSEVPQNLSASRPQDRQFILSSKKLLLSDSGFYLCAWSWGMNTEAFFGQGTRLTVV.

This clone has just one count. The chain employs TRBV19 and TRBJ2-2; 8 bases align to TRBD2. Germline lookup yields CDR1 LNHDA and CDR2 SQIVND (reference sequence). The CDR3 extends over 16 amino acids. The trim removed 5 bases at V and 4 bases at J, leaving 9 bases unmatched. The CDR3 DNA reads TGTGCCAGTAGTCGAACAGCGGGAGCGGGCACCGGGGAGCTGTTTTTT. This translates into CASSRTAGAGTGELFF.

The gene calls are TRBV7-9 and TRBJ2-1; the match to TRBD1 covers 11 bases. Germline V gene sequence: CDR1 SEHNR, CDR2 FQNEAQ (reference sequence). The CDR3 consists of 18 residues. Trimming cost V 0 bases and J 7 bases; bases outside gene matches: 11. CDR3 protein: CASSLAQLRDRGSNEQFF. The CDR3 coding sequence is TGTGCCAGCAGCTTAGCGCAGCTCCGGGACAGGGGGTCGAATGAGCAGTTCTTC.

The chain combines TRBV7-3 with TRBJ2-7; weak D call: TRBD2 (6 bases). The CDR3 is made up of 15 amino acids. The germline gives CDR1 SGHTA, CDR2 FQGTGA. V shed 5 bases and J shed 1 base, with 15 bases lying between them. The CDR3 DNA is TGTGCCAGCAGCCCATCTAGCGCCTTATCCTACGAGCAGTACTTC. Translation: CASSPSSALSYEQYF.

In this sample, this clone turned up once. The same CDR3 arises from other DNA sequences in this sample as well. The genes are TRBV27 and TRBJ1-5; D not resolved. V lost 0 bases to trimming and J lost 5 bases, with 5 bases between them. There are 13 residues in the CDR3. From germline, CDR1 is MNHEY and CDR2 SMNVEV (reference sequence). Here the CDR3 DNA reads TGTGCCAGCAGTTTATCCGGGTATCAGCCCCAGCATTTT. Translation gives CASSLSGYQPQHF.

The gene calls are TRBV7-9 and TRBJ1-5; D gene ambiguous. CDR3 length: 14 amino acids. Germline values: CDR1 SEHNR, CDR2 FQNEAQ (reference sequence). V lost 1 base and J 2 bases, leaving 6 bases between the germline ends. CDR3 nucleotides: TGTGCCAGCAGCTTAGTCGCGGGCAATCAGCCCCAGCATTTT. Amino acid sequence: CASSLVAGNQPQHF.

This clone has more than one count but fewer than ten. The chain couples TRBV27 to TRBJ2-7; 8 bases map to TRBD2. Losses at the gene ends were 5 bases for V and 0 bases for J; bases not matched to a gene: 6. CDR1 is MNHEY, CDR2 SMNVEV, per germline (reference sequence). There are 15 residues in the CDR3. The CDR3 spells CASSRPGGTSYEQYF. CDR3 DNA: TGTGCCAGCAGTAGACCGGGGGGGACCTCCTACGAGCAGTACTTC.

The chain links TRBV6-5 to TRBJ2-1; 8 bases are shared with TRBD2. CDR1 and CDR2 (germline): MNHEY, SVGAGI. The ends lost 5 bases at V and 10 bases at J; junction bases unmatched: 7. This CDR3 region has 13 residues. The CDR3 is CASSNGGAREQFF. DNA for the CDR3: TGTGCCAGCAGTAACGGGGGGGCCCGGGAGCAGTTCTTC.

The gene calls are TRBV6-5 and TRBJ2-7; 8 positions match TRBD1. Germline V gene data show CDR1 as MNHEY and CDR2 as SVGAGI. The CDR3 length is 14 residues. V gave up 0 bases and J gave up 5 bases; unmatched junction bases: 3. The CDR3 bases are TGTGCCAGCAGTTACTCTCGCAGGGGGCACGAGCAGTACTTC. Amino acids: CASSYSRRGHEQYF.

This clone was observed a few times. The CDR3 DNA follows: TGCGCCAGCAGCCCCCCCCGGGGGAACTATGGCTACACCTTC. Translated, it gives CASSPPRGNYGYTF. The V gene is TRBV4-1, the J gene TRBJ1-2, with D possibly TRBD1 on 5 matching bases. The CDR3 runs to 14 residues. The V gene's germline CDR1 is MGHRA and CDR2 YSYEKL. V shed 4 bases and J shed 2 bases, with 11 bases lying between them.